The 23 T cell receptor beta chains below come from one sample, sequenced in a study of T cells in Graves' hyperthyroidism and ophthalmopathy. TCR beta CDR3 sequences were amplified from RNA transcripts. RT-PCR in the first round (using the HTBI primer set) targeted the TCR CDR3. MiXCR, run by TCRdb on the multiplex PCR reads, gives a single entry per CDR3 protein. This sample carries some 550,000 distinct CDR3 sequences, 20% to 25% of them seen once, and the ten largest clones take about a quarter. Sequenced input: blood. The receptors were gathered from a young man with Graves' hyperthyroidism.

This clonotype was detected ten times or more. The rearrangement joins TRBV19 to TRBJ1-5; perhaps TRBD1 as D (5 bases). The V gene lost 6 bases and the J gene lost 2 bases, with 14 bases spanning the gap. The CDR3 runs 15 residues. Looked up from germline, CDR1 is LNHDA and CDR2 is SQIVND (reference sequence). The CDR3 spells CASRTGATGNQPQHF. CDR3 DNA: TGTGCCAGTAGAACCGGGGCCACGGGCAATCAGCCCCAGCATTTT. Full variable domain (missing parts from reference TRBV19 and TRBJ1-5): DGGITQSPKYLFRKEGQNVTLSCEQNLNHDAMYWYRQDPGQGLRLIYYSQIVNDFQKGDIAEGYSVSREKKESFPLTVTSAQKNPTAFYLCASRTGATGNQPQHFGDGTRLSIL.

This clonotype was observed a handful of times. The chain combines TRBV28 with TRBJ2-2; perhaps TRBD1 as D (5 bases). This CDR3 has 15 residues. The germline gives CDR1 MDHEN, CDR2 SYDVKM. Trimming removed 8 bases from V and 0 bases from J, with 13 bases in between. This chain's CDR3 is CASCPSGPNTGELFF. The CDR3 nucleotides are TGTGCCAGCTGTCCCTCAGGGCCGAACACCGGGGAGCTGTTTTTT. Filled out from reference TRBV28 and TRBJ2-2, the complete variable domain reads DVKVTQSSRYLVKRTGEKVFLECVQDMDHENMFWYRQDPGLGLRLIYFSYDVKMKEKGDIPEGYSVSREKKERFSLILESASTNQTSMYLCASCPSGPNTGELFFGEGSRLTVL.

This clonotype was seen at least ten times. The chain has TRBV12-3 or TRBV12-4 and TRBJ1-1; possibly TRBD1 for D (5 bases). With 3 bases removed from V and 6 bases from J, the gap between germline ends came to 23 bases. The CDR3 runs 17 residues. The CDR3 DNA sequence: TGTGCCAGCAGTTTGGTTGCGGGCTCTGGGGGTATCGCTGAAGCTTTCTTT. Residues: CASSLVAGSGGIAEAFF.

This clonotype was observed a few times. V gene TRBV6-1 combines with J gene TRBJ1-6; a possible D gene is TRBD1 (5 bases). This CDR3 is built from 13 residues. CDR1 is MNHNS, CDR2 SASEGT, per germline. V was pared by 6 bases and J by 5 bases, with 8 bases between. In DNA, the CDR3 is TGTGCCAGCAGGGGGCCAGATAATTCACCCCTCCACTTT. This encodes CASRGPDNSPLHF.

The chain joins TRBV6-5 to TRBJ2-7, with 7 bases lining up with TRBD2. This CDR3 has 14 amino acids. In germline, CDR1 is MNHEY, CDR2 SVGAGI. The J segment lost 1 base and the V segment lost 4 bases, leaving 4 bases of the junction unmatched. As DNA, the CDR3 is TGTGCCAGCAGTTCGCGGACTAGATCCTACGAGCAGTACTTC. It encodes CASSSRTRSYEQYF.

The gene calls are TRBV12-3 or TRBV12-4 and TRBJ1-2, with TRBD1 matching 7 bases. The CDR3 totals 14 residues. V lost 8 bases and J lost 4; bases outside the gene matches: 10. The DNA of the CDR3 is TGTGCCAGCTGGGAACAGGGGATCTTCTATGGCTACACCTTC. Translating gives CASWEQGIFYGYTF.

The chain carries TRBV11-2 and TRBJ2-7; TRBD1 matches 7 bases. Per germline, CDR1 SGHAT and CDR2 FQNNGV. With V trimmed by 5 bases and J by 4 bases, 8 bases remained unmatched. The CDR3 covers 14 residues. CDR3 in DNA: TGTGCCAGCAGCAAGCCCGGGACAGAGTACGAGCAGTACTTC. This sequence encodes CASSKPGTEYEQYF. Looking up the rest from reference TRBV11-2 and TRBJ2-7 gives the full variable domain: EAGVAQSPRYKIIEKRQSVAFWCNPISGHATLYWYQQILGQGPKLLIQFQNNGVVDDSQLPKDRFSAERLKGVDSTLKIQPAKLEDSAVYLCASSKPGTEYEQYFGPGTRLTVT.

This clonotype was observed at least ten times. This chain connects TRBV29-1 to TRBJ2-2; D is perhaps TRBD2 (6 bases). Trimming shortened V by 0 bases and J by 8 bases, and 7 bases separated the two germline ends. The CDR3 contains 12 residues. Germline-derived CDR1 and CDR2 are SQVTM and ANQGSEA. CDR3 region: CSVEELAGELFF. The CDR3 nucleotides read TGCAGCGTTGAAGAACTAGCTGGGGAGCTGTTTTTT.

This clonotype was counted ten times or more. The V gene is TRBV6-5, the J gene TRBJ2-6, with a possible D match to TRBD2 (6 bases). This CDR3 contains 17 residues. Trimming pared 1 base from V and 4 bases from J, leaving 14 bases between. Germline values: CDR1 MNHEY, CDR2 SVGAGI. The CDR3 sequence is CASSYWQGGNGANVLTF. CDR3 in DNA: TGTGCCAGCAGTTACTGGCAGGGAGGAAACGGGGCCAACGTCCTGACTTTC.

The chain couples TRBV29-1 to TRBJ1-6; D remains ambiguous. The germline V gene has CDR1 SQVTM and CDR2 ANQGSEA. V was pared by 4 bases and J by 7 bases, with 8 bases between. This CDR3 contains 12 residues. In nucleotides, the CDR3 is TGCAGCGTTGGTGAAGGCAATTCACCCCTCCACTTT. It specifies CSVGEGNSPLHF.

This clonotype showed up many times. This chain links TRBV6-2 or TRBV6-3 with TRBJ1-1; D remains ambiguous. CDR1 MNHEY and CDR2 SVGEGT come from the germline V gene. The length of the CDR3 is 13 residues. V was clipped by 6 bases and J by 1 base, with 9 bases between them. CDR3 nucleotides: TGTGCCAGCAGCCTCATGGGGAACACTGAAGCTTTCTTT. Amino acids: CASSLMGNTEAFF.

This clonotype appeared a few times. A clone one base away is much larger, so this may be a read error. The chain carries TRBV12-3 or TRBV12-4 and TRBJ1-1; D possibly corresponds to TRBD1 (5 bases). V was clipped by 6 bases and J by 0 bases, with 5 bases between them. There are 12 residues in the CDR3. In DNA, the CDR3 is TGTGCCAGCAGACAGGTGAACACTGAAGCTTTCTTT. Protein: CASRQVNTEAFF.

V and J are TRBV6-1 and TRBJ1-1; D remains ambiguous. The V end lost 4 bases, the J end lost 4 bases, and 13 bases lay between the germline ends. Germline CDR1 MNHNS, CDR2 SASEGT. The length of the CDR3 is 14 residues. CDR3 amino acids: CASSGYAEGTEAFF. Here the CDR3 DNA reads TGTGCCAGCAGTGGCTATGCGGAGGGCACTGAAGCTTTCTTT.

This clonotype was recorded a few times. The chain couples TRBV6-2 or TRBV6-3 to TRBJ2-2; 8 bases are shared with TRBD2. CDR1 and CDR2 (germline): MNHEY, SVGEGT. The CDR3 has 17 amino acids. J lost 7 bases, V lost 0 bases, and 10 bases had no gene match. CDR3 region: CASSYSGLAGIIGELFF. DNA for the CDR3: TGTGCCAGCAGTTACTCTGGTCTAGCGGGTATTATCGGGGAGCTGTTTTTT.

The chain employs TRBV5-1 and TRBJ1-1, with 7 bases lining up with TRBD1. The ends lost 4 bases at V and 6 bases at J; junction bases unmatched: 12. Looked up from germline, CDR1 is SGHRS and CDR2 is YFSETQ. CDR3 length: 15 residues. CDR3 sequence: CASSTLRQGGSEAFF. CDR3 DNA: TGCGCCAGCAGCACCTTACGACAGGGTGGGTCTGAAGCTTTCTTT.

This clonotype was seen many times. The rearrangement joins TRBV30 to TRBJ2-4; a possible D gene is TRBD2 (6 bases). V was cut by 0 bases and J by 0 bases, with 6 bases left in between. This CDR3 spans 14 amino acids. Looked up from germline, CDR1 is GTSNPN and CDR2 is SVGIG (reference sequence). CDR3: CAWSVGGAKNIQYF. DNA of the CDR3: TGTGCCTGGAGTGTGGGAGGAGCCAAAAACATTCAGTACTTC.

This clonotype was found many times. The gene calls are TRBV2 and TRBJ2-7; TRBD1 agrees at 10 bases. Trimming cost V 8 bases and J 4 bases; bases outside gene matches: 8. The CDR3 is 14 amino acids. Germline-derived CDR1 and CDR2 are SNHLY and FYNNEI. Here the CDR3 reads CASRRQGAQYEQYF. DNA for the CDR3: TGTGCCAGCCGTAGACAGGGGGCGCAATACGAGCAGTACTTC.

This clonotype came up many times. The chain has TRBV7-2 and TRBJ2-7; 8 nucleotides align to TRBD1. V dropped 4 bases and J dropped 1; count of bases not matched to a gene: 3. This CDR3 is built from 14 residues. CDR1 and CDR2 from the germline V gene are SGHTA and FQGNSA. In nucleotides, the CDR3 is TGTGCCAGCAGCTCACGGACAGGGTCCTACGAGCAGTACTTC. Translation: CASSSRTGSYEQYF.

Concerning this clonotype: This clone may be a read error of a much larger clone one base away. The chain is built from TRBV4-1 and TRBJ2-5; 7 bases agree with TRBD2. Germline assignment: CDR1 MGHRA and CDR2 YSYEKL. The CDR3 contains 19 residues. V shed 1 base, J shed 4 bases, and the junction held 18 bases outside the gene matches. CDR3: CASSQVSRGVPVVAETQYF. As DNA, the CDR3 is TGCGCCAGCAGCCAAGTATCACGGGGGGTCCCGGTTGTGGCAGAGACCCAGTACTTC.

This clonotype was counted many times. The V and J genes are TRBV24-1 and TRBJ2-7; TRBD1 is a possible D gene (6 bases). The CDR3 has 19 residues. The germline V gene encodes CDR1 KGHDR and CDR2 SFDVKD. Trimming pared 1 base from V and 1 base from J, leaving 22 bases between. The CDR3 region is CATSDLQGLPHSRSYEQYF. In nucleotides, the CDR3 is TGTGCCACCAGTGATTTACAGGGCTTACCCCATTCGAGGTCCTACGAGCAGTACTTC.

The rearrangement joins TRBV6-1 to TRBJ1-4; 7 bases are a match to TRBD1. Germline lookup yields CDR1 MNHNS and CDR2 SASEGT. V lost 5 bases and J lost 5; bases outside the gene matches: 11. This CDR3 is built from 16 residues. Written as DNA, the CDR3 is TGTGCCAGCAGTATTTACTCCGGGACAGTGAATGAAAAACTGTTTTTT. Translating it yields CASSIYSGTVNEKLFF.

V is TRBV6-5 and J is TRBJ2-7, with 8 bases identical to TRBD2. J was trimmed by 2 bases and V by 2 bases; bases with no gene match: 5. This CDR3 spans 15 amino acids. From germline, CDR1 is MNHEY and CDR2 SVGAGI. Here the CDR3 reads CASSYLSGVAYEQYF. The CDR3 nucleotides are TGTGCCAGCAGTTACCTTAGCGGGGTTGCCTACGAGCAGTACTTC.

This clonotype appeared a few times. This chain links TRBV20-1 with TRBJ1-5; no firm D call. The germline V gene has CDR1 DFQATT and CDR2 SNEGSKA (reference sequence). The V end lost 1 base, the J end lost 5 bases, and 15 bases lay between the germline ends. CDR3 length: 15 amino acids. CDR3 loop: CSARGGDQGDQPQHF. Here the CDR3 DNA reads TGCAGTGCTAGAGGAGGAGACCAAGGCGATCAGCCCCAGCATTTT.